The 29 T cell receptor beta chains in this list originate from one sample, sequenced in a study of breast tumors, draining lymph nodes, adjacent tissues. TCRdb independently ran MiXCR on the multiplex PCR reads; one entry per CDR3 protein. The table records 75,000 to 100,000 distinct CDR3 sequences, 15% to 20% of them present only once. Breast cancer patients provided tissue from their axillary draining lymph nodes. Input material: axillary lymph node tissue. The receptors were gathered from a female donor with breast cancer. Some clones in this sample may be carry-over from other donors' samples.

Concerning this clonotype itself: This sequence may be a read error, since a much larger clone differs from it by one base. The chain is built from TRBV6-2 or TRBV6-3 and TRBJ2-7; TRBD2 aligns across 9 bases. The CDR3 is 14 residues long. Germline CDR1 and CDR2: MNHEY and SVGEGT. Unmatched junction bases numbered 5, after V lost 8 bases and J lost 0 bases. CDR3 residues: CASGGTSNSYEQYF. In DNA, the CDR3 is TGTGCCAGCGGAGGGACTAGCAACTCCTACGAGCAGTACTTC.

Comment on this clonotype: A much larger clone sits a single nucleotide away, making a read error possible. This rearrangement joins TRBV6-2 or TRBV6-3 to TRBJ1-2; the D is unclear. CDR3 length: 15 amino acids. Trimming removed 5 bases at V and 4 bases at J, with 17 bases between. Germline-derived CDR1 and CDR2 are MNHEY and SVGEGT. Written as DNA, the CDR3 is TGTGCCAGCAGTCGCCCTTGGCAAAACCCCTATGGCTACACCTTC. It yields the protein CASSRPWQNPYGYTF.

This clonotype was detected many times. The CDR3 reads CASSVSPQTGHNEQFF. The CDR3 DNA follows: TGTGCCAGCAGCGTAAGCCCCCAGACAGGGCATAATGAGCAGTTCTTC. The V call is TRBV9, the J call TRBJ2-1; TRBD1 aligns across 7 bases. The CDR3 has 16 amino acids. CDR1 and CDR2 from the germline V gene are SGDLS and YYNGEE. V dropped 1 base and J dropped 7; count of bases not matched to a gene: 11.

There are many counts of this clonotype. This sequence joins TRBV2 and TRBJ1-3; unclear D gene. Germline CDR1 reads SNHLY; CDR2 reads FYNNEI. Trimming removed 6 bases at V and 4 bases at J, with 7 bases between. The CDR3 length is 12 residues. CDR3 region: CASRPVGNTIYF. The CDR3 nucleotides are TGTGCCAGCAGGCCCGTAGGAAACACCATATATTTT.

Notes on this clonotype: A much larger clone lies one base from this, so it may be a read error. V gene TRBV5-1 combines with J gene TRBJ2-7, with D tentatively TRBD1 (7 bases). The CDR3 spans 15 residues. Between the trimmed V and J ends, which lost 4 bases and 6 bases, there was a span of 20 bases. In germline, CDR1 is SGHRS, CDR2 YFSETQ. The CDR3 is CASSPRRDSLAEQYF. The CDR3 DNA follows: TGCGCCAGCAGCCCCCGGAGGGACAGCCTTGCCGAGCAGTACTTC.

Worth noting for this clonotype: At one of its ends the junction is not consistent with the germline gene, which may arise from a read error. The J gene is TRBJ2-3, the V gene TRBV14; the D gene could be TRBD1 or TRBD2 (5 bases each). CDR3 length: 16 amino acids. CDR1 is SGHDN, CDR2 FVKESK, per germline. CDR3 residues: CASSQGREGSTDTRYF. The CDR3 DNA is TGTGCCAGCAGCCAAGGAAGAGAGGGGTCCACAGATACGCGGTATTTT. The entire variable domain, with the rest obtained from reference TRBV14 and TRBJ2-3, is as follows: EAGVTQFPSHSVIEKGQTVTLRCDPISGHDNLYWYRRVMGKEIKFLLHFVKESKQDESGMPNNRFLAERTGGTYSTLKVQPAELEDSGVYFCASSQGREGSTDTRYFGPGTRLTVL.

This clonotype showed up many times. CDR3 loop: CASSLAGQGIYEQYF. CDR3 in DNA: TGTGCCAGCAGCTTAGCGGGACAGGGGATTTACGAGCAGTACTTC. This chain joins TRBV7-9 and TRBJ2-7, with TRBD1 matching 10 bases. This CDR3 has 15 amino acids. After removal of 0 bases from V and 4 bases from J, the junction contained 3 bases not matched to a gene. CDR1 is SEHNR and CDR2 is FQNEAQ in the germline V gene (reference sequence).

Ten or more counts support this clonotype. The rearrangement uses TRBV12-3 or TRBV12-4 and TRBJ2-2; the match to TRBD2 covers 8 bases. CDR3 size: 15 residues. Trimming removed 3 bases from V and 5 bases from J; junction bases left unmatched: 5. In DNA, the CDR3 is TGTGCCAGCAGTTTCGGGAGGGCCGGAACCGGGGAGCTGTTTTTT. Translating it yields CASSFGRAGTGELFF.

This clonotype was seen many times. The V call is TRBV6-2 or TRBV6-3, the J call TRBJ2-5; D may match TRBD1 or TRBD2 (6 bases each). Germline V gene sequence: CDR1 MNHEY, CDR2 SVGEGT. Between the trimmed V and J ends, which lost 7 bases and 2 bases, there was a span of 14 bases. CDR3 size: 14 residues. The DNA of the CDR3 is TGTGCCAGCACCCTTAGGGGGGTACAAGAGACCCAGTACTTC. Its translation is CASTLRGVQETQYF.

A word on this clonotype: This may come from a read error, since a much larger clone is one base off. V and J are TRBV7-2 and TRBJ2-5; 10 positions match TRBD2. The CDR3 is made up of 16 amino acids. V lost 1 base, J lost 4 bases, and 6 bases stayed unmatched. CDR1 is SGHTA and CDR2 is FQGNSA in the germline V gene. The CDR3 region is CASSLVASGSRETQYF. CDR3 coding DNA: TGTGCCAGCAGCTTAGTTGCTAGCGGGAGTCGAGAGACCCAGTACTTC. Combining the CDR3 with reference TRBV7-2 and TRBJ2-5 gives the whole variable domain GAGVSQSPSNKVTEKGKDVELRCDPISGHTALYWYRQSLGQGLEFLIYFQGNSAPDKSGLPSDRFSAERTGGSVSTLTIQRTQQEDSAVYLCASSLVASGSRETQYFGPGTRLLVL.

This clonotype was counted many times. This CDR3 reads CASSPDFQTTYEQYF. Here the CDR3 DNA reads TGTGCCAGCAGCCCCGACTTTCAAACTACCTACGAGCAGTACTTC. The chain recombines TRBV9 with TRBJ2-7; D uncertain. Germline V gene lookup returns CDR1 SGDLS and CDR2 YYNGEE. V shed 4 bases and J shed 2 bases, with 16 bases lying between them. The CDR3 is made up of 15 amino acids.

This clonotype has just a few counts. This rearrangement joins TRBV5-6 to TRBJ2-4, with D perhaps TRBD2 (6 bases). Between the trimmed V and J ends, which lost 4 bases and 0 bases, there was a span of 14 bases. The CDR3 runs to 16 residues. The germline CDR1 and CDR2 sequences are SGHDT and YYEEEE. This chain's CDR3 is CASSLRGSGAKNIQYF. In DNA, the CDR3 is TGTGCCAGCAGCCTACGGGGGAGTGGAGCCAAAAACATTCAGTACTTC. The entire variable domain, with the rest obtained from reference TRBV5-6 and TRBJ2-4, is as follows: DAGVTQSPTHLIKTRGQQVTLRCSPKSGHDTVSWYQQALGQGPQFIFQYYEEEERQRGNFPDRFSGHQFPNYSSELNVNALLLGDSALYLCASSLRGSGAKNIQYFGAGTRLSVL.

This clonotype was counted ten times or more. The chain links TRBV5-4 to TRBJ2-1; 8 bases are shared with TRBD2. This CDR3 contains 17 residues. The J segment lost 7 bases and the V segment lost 0 bases, leaving 12 bases of the junction unmatched. The germline V gene encodes CDR1 SGHNT and CDR2 YYREEE (reference sequence). CDR3 sequence reads: CASSLASGGRIINEQFF. The CDR3 DNA reads TGTGCCAGCAGCTTGGCCTCTGGCGGGAGGATAATAAATGAGCAGTTCTTC.

This clonotype was detected ten times or more. The rearrangement uses TRBV18 and TRBJ2-7, with D hard to call. The CDR3 is 12 amino acids. Germline V gene data show CDR1 as KGHSH and CDR2 as LQKENI. Trimming removed 3 bases from V and 6 bases from J, with 9 bases in between. CDR3 nucleotides: TGTGCCAGCTCACCCGGGTACGGCGAGCAGTACTTC. This sequence encodes CASSPGYGEQYF.

The chain employs TRBV7-9 and TRBJ1-1; tentatively, D is TRBD1 (5 bases). Germline V gives CDR1 SEHNR, CDR2 FQNEAQ (reference sequence). CDR3 length: 12 amino acids. Trimming removed 5 bases at V and 5 bases at J, with 9 bases between. The CDR3 protein is CASSPQGTEAFF. The DNA for the CDR3 is TGTGCCAGCAGCCCCCAGGGAACTGAAGCTTTCTTT.

Turning to this clonotype: A much larger clone is a single base away; this may be a read error. V usage is TRBV9 and J usage is TRBJ2-3; 7 bases line up with TRBD1. This CDR3 region has 15 residues. V shed 1 base, J shed 1 base, and the junction held 3 bases outside the gene matches. CDR1 is SGDLS and CDR2 is YYNGEE in the germline V gene. CDR3 nucleotide sequence: TGTGCCAGCAGCGTAATGCAGGGGGGCACAGATACGCAGTATTTT. Translating it yields CASSVMQGGTDTQYF.

This clonotype was picked up many times. This chain links TRBV4-1 with TRBJ2-7; 7 nucleotides match TRBD2. The CDR3 runs to 14 residues. Trimming removed 0 bases from V and 3 bases from J; junction bases left unmatched: 2. Germline V gene lookup returns CDR1 MGHRA and CDR2 YSYEKL. CDR3 coding DNA: TGCGCCAGCAGCCAAGAAGGGGACTACTACGAGCAGTACTTC. It yields the protein CASSQEGDYYEQYF.

This clonotype was found a few times. The chain recombines TRBV28 with TRBJ1-6, with D possibly TRBD1 on 5 matching bases. The germline V gene encodes CDR1 MDHEN and CDR2 SYDVKM. Between the trimmed V and J ends, which lost 7 bases and 5 bases, there was a span of 15 bases. The CDR3 extends over 15 amino acids. The CDR3 DNA follows: TGTGCCAGCAAATCGGGGGAGTTCGATAATTCACCCCTCCACTTT. It translates to CASKSGEFDNSPLHF.

A remark on this clonotype: A much larger clone is a single base away; this may be a read error. The chain uses TRBV4-3 and TRBJ1-5, with no clear D. CDR1 and CDR2 from the germline V gene are LGHNA and YSLEER. The CDR3 totals 14 residues. The CDR3 DNA reads as TGCGCCAGCAGCCCCACCTCCGGGTCCCAGCCCCGGCATTTT. Its translation is CASSPTSGSQPRHF.

The V call is TRBV5-4, the J call TRBJ2-2, with D possibly TRBD1 on 6 matching bases. This CDR3 has 14 amino acids. Trimming stripped 6 bases from V and 8 bases from J, with 17 bases between. Germline lookup yields CDR1 SGHNT and CDR2 YYREEE (reference sequence). This CDR3 reads CASKRDKGLGELFF. CDR3 nucleotide sequence: TGTGCCAGCAAACGGGACAAAGGTTTAGGGGAGCTGTTTTTT.

This clonotype was detected ten times or more. The CDR3 sequence is CASSYDRGIADTQYF. CDR3 coding DNA: TGTGCCAGCAGCTACGACAGGGGGATAGCAGATACGCAGTATTTT. This sequence joins TRBV7-2 and TRBJ2-3, with TRBD1 identical over 9 bases. There are 15 residues in the CDR3. The V and J ends lost 4 bases and 4 bases, in that order; junction bases with no gene match: 6. CDR1 is SGHTA and CDR2 is FQGNSA in the germline V gene. The full variable domain, rest sourced from reference TRBV7-2 and TRBJ2-3, is GAGVSQSPSNKVTEKGKDVELRCDPISGHTALYWYRQSLGQGLEFLIYFQGNSAPDKSGLPSDRFSAERTGGSVSTLTIQRTQQEDSAVYLCASSYDRGIADTQYFGPGTRLTVL.

Ten or more counts support this clonotype. This rearrangement joins TRBV25-1 to TRBJ2-1; 9 bases align to TRBD2. Germline CDR1 MGHDK, CDR2 SYGVNS. Trimming took 4 bases from V and 5 from J; bases not matched to a gene: 12. The CDR3 sequence is 17 residues long. CDR3 loop: CASSGRVLAGQDNEQFF. CDR3 coding DNA: TGTGCCAGCAGTGGTAGGGTTCTAGCGGGGCAAGACAATGAGCAGTTCTTC.

The rearrangement links TRBV5-6 to TRBJ2-4; a possible D gene is TRBD2 (5 bases). The germline gives CDR1 SGHDT, CDR2 YYEEEE. The CDR3 length is 13 residues. Trimming took 4 bases from V and 0 from J, leaving 5 bases between them. The CDR3 protein is CASSRGAKNIQYF. The DNA for the CDR3 is TGTGCCAGCAGCCGGGGAGCCAAAAACATTCAGTACTTC.

This clonotype was seen many times. The chain joins TRBV6-5 to TRBJ1-2, with 7 bases lining up with TRBD1. This CDR3 has 15 amino acids. Germline V gene lookup returns CDR1 MNHEY and CDR2 SVGAGI. Trimming took 2 bases from V and 2 from J; bases not matched to a gene: 5. Here the CDR3 reads CASSYGGGVNYGYTF. CDR3 in DNA: TGTGCCAGCAGTTACGGAGGGGGCGTAAACTATGGCTACACCTTC.

This clonotype was picked up many times. The rearrangement joins TRBV10-1 to TRBJ1-6; TRBD1 might be the D (5 bases). Germline V CDR1 and CDR2: WNHNN, SYGVQD (reference sequence). The germline V and J ends were trimmed by 4 bases and 4 bases, with 11 bases remaining between them. There are 15 residues in the CDR3. The CDR3 region has the DNA TGCGCCAGCAGTGGCAGGGTGCCGTATAATTCACCCCTCCACTTT. This encodes CASSGRVPYNSPLHF.

Of note for this clonotype: The missing conserved phenylalanine or tryptophan at the end of this CDR3 makes a read error likely. The chain couples TRBV28 to TRBJ1-2, with 9 bases matching TRBD1. V trimming: 8 bases; J trimming: 5 bases; junction bases outside the gene matches: 9. The CDR3 is 14 residues long. Germline CDR1 is MDHEN and CDR2 is SYDVKM. CDR3 coding DNA: TGTGCCAGCCAAACAGGGGGCGCGGGGTATGGCTACACCTCC. Translated: CASQTGGAGYGYTS.

To note about this clonotype: Because the CDR3 is missing its conserved closing phenylalanine or tryptophan, this is likely a read error. This chain joins TRBV12-3 or TRBV12-4 and TRBJ1-5, with D unresolved. Trimming removed 0 bases from V and 4 bases from J, with 7 bases in between. The CDR3 has 14 residues. The DNA of the CDR3 is TGTGCCAGCAGTTTAGCGGGGAGAAATCAGCCCCAGCATCTT. It specifies CASSLAGRNQPQHL.

This clonotype has a count of ten or more. This rearrangement joins TRBV7-2 to TRBJ2-5; the D is unclear. The V and J ends lost 5 bases and 1 base respectively, with 8 bases between them. Germline V CDR1 and CDR2: SGHTA, FQGNSA. This CDR3 is built from 13 residues. Here the CDR3 DNA reads TGTGCCAGCAGCCGTCCGGGCCAAGAGACCCAGTACTTC. It specifies CASSRPGQETQYF.

Ten or more counts support this clonotype. The J gene is TRBJ2-7, the V gene TRBV6-1, with 8 positions matching TRBD1. This CDR3 contains 15 residues. The V and J ends lost 0 bases and 0 bases, in that order; junction bases with no gene match: 1. Germline-derived CDR1 and CDR2 are MNHNS and SASEGT. The CDR3: CASSEAGTGSYEQYF. CDR3 nucleotide sequence: TGTGCCAGCAGTGAAGCGGGGACAGGCTCCTACGAGCAGTACTTC.